Following are 12 T cell receptor beta chains from one sample sequenced in a study of blood T cell repertoires in COVID-19. Using immunoSEQ multiplex PCR, the repertoire was profiled, and TCRdb retains in-frame clones only, with some absent. The table lists 200,000 to 250,000 clones, approximately 86% of them singletons, with approximately 15% in the top ten. Sequencing was performed on PBMCs or T cells enriched from blood (not recorded which). The source is a woman between 45 and 60 years old with acute COVID-19.

J is TRBJ2-1 and V is TRBV7-9; D is uncertain. V was cut by 0 bases and J by 7 bases, with 7 bases left in between. Per germline, CDR1 SEHNR and CDR2 FQNEAQ (reference sequence). This CDR3 has 13 residues. The CDR3 here is CASSLALDNEQFF. In DNA, the CDR3 is TGTGCCAGCAGCTTAGCGCTAGATAATGAGCAGTTCTTC.

The J gene is TRBJ2-7, the V gene TRBV5-1; 8 nucleotides line up with TRBD2. V lost 3 bases to trimming and J lost 6 bases; unmatched junction nucleotides: 11. The V gene's germline CDR1 is SGHRS and CDR2 YFSETQ. This CDR3 has 15 amino acids. The DNA for the CDR3 is TGCGCCAGCAGCTCCGGGGGAGCGGGAGTTGCCGAGCAGTACTTC. Protein: CASSSGGAGVAEQYF. The full variable domain, its missing parts supplied by reference TRBV5-1 and TRBJ2-7, is KAGVTQTPRYLIKTRGQQVTLSCSPISGHRSVSWYQQTPGQGLQFLFEYFSETQRNKGNFPGRFSGRQFSNSRSEMNVSTLELGDSALYLCASSSGGAGVAEQYFGPGTRLTVT.

V is TRBV6-5 and J is TRBJ2-1; D is perhaps TRBD1 (6 bases). The ends were cut back, 2 bases at V and 5 bases at J, with 13 bases in the middle. Germline-derived CDR1 and CDR2 are MNHEY and SVGAGI. The CDR3 is made up of 15 amino acids. CDR3 nucleotide sequence: TGTGCCAGCAGTTACGGTGGGGGCATGGACAATGAGCAGTTCTTC. Encoded protein: CASSYGGGMDNEQFF.

The rearrangement uses TRBV28 and TRBJ2-1, with 12 bases aligning to TRBD2. Per germline, CDR1 MDHEN and CDR2 SYDVKM. J lost 4 bases, V lost 3 bases, and 1 base had no gene match. The CDR3 is 15 residues long. CDR3 residues: CASSFTSGGYNEQFF. The DNA for the CDR3 is TGTGCCAGCAGTTTTACTAGCGGGGGGTACAATGAGCAGTTCTTC.

The chain uses TRBV5-1 and TRBJ1-1, with unresolved D. This CDR3 is 15 amino acids long. Deletions cut 2 bases from V and 8 bases from J, with 19 bases between. CDR1 is SGHRS and CDR2 is YFSETQ in the germline V gene. The DNA of the CDR3 is TGCGCCAGCAGCTTACGGGGTAACCCTTCGTTGGAAGCTTTCTTT. This sequence encodes CASSLRGNPSLEAFF.

The rearrangement joins TRBV5-5 to TRBJ2-2, with D perhaps matching TRBD1 (6 bases). CDR1 and CDR2 from the germline V gene are SGHKS and YYEKEE (reference sequence). The CDR3 sequence is 15 residues long. The V and J ends lost 6 bases and 7 bases respectively, with 19 bases between them. The CDR3 DNA reads TGTGCCAGCAACGTGGGGGCTAGCCGCAACGGGGAGCTGTTTTTT. Translation gives CASNVGASRNGELFF.

This clone is a singleton in its sample. This rearrangement joins TRBV18 to TRBJ1-1; tentatively, D is TRBD1 (6 bases). The CDR3 is 15 amino acids. V was trimmed by 3 bases and J by 5 bases, leaving 16 bases between them. Germline assignment: CDR1 KGHSH and CDR2 LQKENI. CDR3 nucleotide sequence: TGTGCCAGCTCACCGCTTGCACAGGGTTGGACTGAAGCTTTCTTT. It translates to CASSPLAQGWTEAFF.

This chain connects TRBV14 to TRBJ1-2; D may be TRBD1 (5 bases). Germline loops: CDR1 SGHDN, CDR2 FVKESK. Trimming stripped 1 base from V and 0 bases from J, with 9 bases between. The CDR3 is made up of 15 amino acids. The chain's CDR3 is CASSQGWGPNYGYTF. The CDR3 coding sequence is TGTGCCAGCAGCCAAGGTTGGGGCCCTAACTATGGCTACACCTTC.

The chain carries TRBV19 and TRBJ2-2; 7 bases map to TRBD2. Germline CDR1 reads LNHDA; CDR2 reads SQIVND (reference sequence). V was pared by 5 bases and J by 7 bases, with 10 bases of the junction left unmatched. CDR3 length equals 15 residues. The CDR3 nucleotides are TGTGCCAGTAGTGGAACGGGGGGAGGTAACGGGGAGCTGTTTTTT. Residues: CASSGTGGGNGELFF. The variable domain in full, completed from reference TRBV19 and TRBJ2-2, reads DGGITQSPKYLFRKEGQNVTLSCEQNLNHDAMYWYRQDPGQGLRLIYYSQIVNDFQKGDIAEGYSVSREKKESFPLTVTSAQKNPTAFYLCASSGTGGGNGELFFGEGSRLTVL.

The gene calls are TRBV7-9 and TRBJ2-1; D may be TRBD2 (5 bases). Germline V lookup: CDR1 SEHNR, CDR2 FQNEAQ (reference sequence). V lost 5 bases, J lost 5 bases, and 10 bases lay in between. The CDR3 is made up of 13 amino acids. The CDR3 spells CASSPTRNNEQFF. The CDR3 DNA is TGTGCCAGCAGCCCAACTAGGAACAATGAGCAGTTCTTC. The full variable domain, completed using reference TRBV7-9 and TRBJ2-1, is DTGVSQNPRHKITKRGQNVTFRCDPISEHNRLYWYRQTLGQGPEFLTYFQNEAQLEKSRLLSDRFSAERPKGSFSTLEIQRTEQGDSAMYLCASSPTRNNEQFFGPGTRLTVL.

The chain uses TRBV7-3 and TRBJ2-3; 10 bases agree with TRBD2. J lost 0 bases, V lost 5 bases, and 2 bases had no gene match. The CDR3 totals 15 residues. Per germline, CDR1 SGHTA and CDR2 FQGTGA. This CDR3 reads CASSPLAGSTDTQYF. CDR3 nucleotide sequence: TGTGCCAGCAGCCCACTAGCGGGAAGCACAGATACGCAGTATTTT.

The CDR3 region is CAWSVGDRGSQQFF. The CDR3 region has the DNA TGTGCCTGGAGTGTAGGTGACAGGGGTAGTCAGCAGTTCTTC. The chain carries TRBV30 and TRBJ2-1; the match to TRBD1 covers 8 bases. Germline CDR1 is GTSNPN and CDR2 is SVGIG (reference sequence). After removal of 0 bases from V and 11 bases from J, the junction contained 9 bases not matched to a gene. CDR3 length: 14 amino acids.